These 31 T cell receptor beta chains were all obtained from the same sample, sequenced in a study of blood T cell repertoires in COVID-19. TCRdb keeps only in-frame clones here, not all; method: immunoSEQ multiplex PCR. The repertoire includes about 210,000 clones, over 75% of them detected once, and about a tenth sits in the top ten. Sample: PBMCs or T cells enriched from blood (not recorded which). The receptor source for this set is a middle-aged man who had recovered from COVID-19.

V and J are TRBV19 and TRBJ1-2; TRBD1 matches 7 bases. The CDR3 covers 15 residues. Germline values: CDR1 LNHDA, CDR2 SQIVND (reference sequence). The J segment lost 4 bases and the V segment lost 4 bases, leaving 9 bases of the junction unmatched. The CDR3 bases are TGTGCCAGTAGTACCCAACAGGGGCCGACCTATGGCTACACCTTC. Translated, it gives CASSTQQGPTYGYTF.

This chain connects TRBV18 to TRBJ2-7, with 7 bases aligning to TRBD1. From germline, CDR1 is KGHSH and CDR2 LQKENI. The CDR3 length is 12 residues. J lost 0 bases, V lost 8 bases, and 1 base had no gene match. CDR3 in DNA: TGTGCCAGCCGACAGGGCTCCTACGAGCAGTACTTC. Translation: CASRQGSYEQYF.

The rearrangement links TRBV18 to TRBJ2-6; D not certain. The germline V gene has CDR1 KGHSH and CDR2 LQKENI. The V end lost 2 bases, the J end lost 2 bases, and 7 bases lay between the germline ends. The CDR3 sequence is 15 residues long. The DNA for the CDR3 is TGTGCCAGCTCACCATCTGTTCCTGGGGCCAACGTCCTGACTTTC. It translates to CASSPSVPGANVLTF.

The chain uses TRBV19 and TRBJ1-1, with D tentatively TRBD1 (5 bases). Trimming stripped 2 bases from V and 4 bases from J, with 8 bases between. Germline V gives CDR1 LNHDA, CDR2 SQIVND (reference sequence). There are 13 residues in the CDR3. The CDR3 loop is CASSIRGSTEAFF. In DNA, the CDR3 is TGTGCCAGTAGTATAAGGGGAAGCACTGAAGCTTTCTTT. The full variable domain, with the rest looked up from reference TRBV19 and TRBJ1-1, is DGGITQSPKYLFRKEGQNVTLSCEQNLNHDAMYWYRQDPGQGLRLIYYSQIVNDFQKGDIAEGYSVSREKKESFPLTVTSAQKNPTAFYLCASSIRGSTEAFFGQGTRLTVV.

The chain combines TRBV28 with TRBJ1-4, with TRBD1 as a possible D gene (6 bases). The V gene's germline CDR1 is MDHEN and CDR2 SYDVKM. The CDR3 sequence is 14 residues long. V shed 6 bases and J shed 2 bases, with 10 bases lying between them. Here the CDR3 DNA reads TGTGCCAGCAGGCCCCAGGGGACTAATGAAAAACTGTTTTTT. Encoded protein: CASRPQGTNEKLFF.

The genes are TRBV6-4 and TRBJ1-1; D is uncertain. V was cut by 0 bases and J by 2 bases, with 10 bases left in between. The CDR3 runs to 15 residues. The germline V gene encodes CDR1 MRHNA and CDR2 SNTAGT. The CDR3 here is CASSDSAGPNTEAFF. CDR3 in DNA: TGTGCCAGCAGTGACTCAGCAGGCCCCAACACTGAAGCTTTCTTT.

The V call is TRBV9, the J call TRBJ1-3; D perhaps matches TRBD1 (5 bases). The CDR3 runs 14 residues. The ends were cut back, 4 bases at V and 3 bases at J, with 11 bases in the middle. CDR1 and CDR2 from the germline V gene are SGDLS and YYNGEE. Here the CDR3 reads CASSPGLLGNTIYF. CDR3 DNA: TGTGCCAGCAGCCCAGGGCTTCTTGGAAACACCATATATTTT.

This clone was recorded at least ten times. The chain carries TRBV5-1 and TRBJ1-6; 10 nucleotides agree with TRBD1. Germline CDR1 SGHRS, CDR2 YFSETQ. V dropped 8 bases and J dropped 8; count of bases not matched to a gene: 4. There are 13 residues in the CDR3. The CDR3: CASRTGGYSPLHF. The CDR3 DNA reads TGCGCCAGTAGGACAGGGGGGTATTCACCCCTCCACTTT.

The CDR3 nucleotides are TGCGCCAGCAGCAAGGGACTAGCGGGGTCTAGCTCCTACAATGAGCAGTTCTTC. This encodes CASSKGLAGSSSYNEQFF. This sequence joins TRBV4-1 and TRBJ2-1; 13 bases align to TRBD2. Germline trimming cut 5 bases from V and 0 bases from J; bases unmatched to any gene: 7. This CDR3 is 18 amino acids long. The germline V gene encodes CDR1 MGHRA and CDR2 YSYEKL.

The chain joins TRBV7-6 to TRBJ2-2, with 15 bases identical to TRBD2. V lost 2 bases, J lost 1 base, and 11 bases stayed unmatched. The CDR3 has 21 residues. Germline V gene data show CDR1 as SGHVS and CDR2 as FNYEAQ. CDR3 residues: CASSLSPRGLAGGRNTGELFF. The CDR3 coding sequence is TGTGCCAGCAGCTTATCCCCCCGGGGACTAGCGGGGGGTCGGAACACCGGGGAGCTGTTTTTT.

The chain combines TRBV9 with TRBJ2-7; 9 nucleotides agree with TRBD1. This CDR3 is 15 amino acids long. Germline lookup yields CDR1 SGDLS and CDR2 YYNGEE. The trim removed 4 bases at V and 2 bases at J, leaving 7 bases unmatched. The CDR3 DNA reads TGTGCCAGCAGCCCCGGGACAGGGCTTACCTACGAGCAGTACTTC. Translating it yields CASSPGTGLTYEQYF.

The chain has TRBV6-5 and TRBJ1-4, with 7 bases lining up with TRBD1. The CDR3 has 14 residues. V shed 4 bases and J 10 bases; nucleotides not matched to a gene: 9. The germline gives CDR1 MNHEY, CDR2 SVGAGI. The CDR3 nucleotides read TGTGCCAGCAGTTTGTACCCCCGGGACAGAAAACTGTTTTTT. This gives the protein CASSLYPRDRKLFF.

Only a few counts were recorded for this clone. CDR3: CASSDSDRATEAFF. The CDR3, as DNA: TGTGCCAGCAGTGATTCGGACAGGGCCACTGAAGCTTTCTTT. The chain joins TRBV6-4 to TRBJ1-1; 8 positions agree with TRBD1. With 3 bases clipped from V and 4 bases from J, the junction kept 4 bases outside the gene matches. The CDR3 spans 14 residues. CDR1 MRHNA and CDR2 SNTAGT come from the germline V gene.

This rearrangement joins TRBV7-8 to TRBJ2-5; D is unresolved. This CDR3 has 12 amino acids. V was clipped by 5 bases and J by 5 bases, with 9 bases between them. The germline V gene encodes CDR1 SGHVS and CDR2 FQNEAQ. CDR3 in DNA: TGTGCCAGCAGCCTCGGTTGGGAGACCCAGTACTTC. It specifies CASSLGWETQYF.

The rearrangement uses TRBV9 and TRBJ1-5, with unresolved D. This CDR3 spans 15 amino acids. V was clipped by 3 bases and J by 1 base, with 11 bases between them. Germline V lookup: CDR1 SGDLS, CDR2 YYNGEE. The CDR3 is CASSAAGESNQPQHF. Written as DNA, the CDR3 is TGTGCCAGCAGCGCCGCCGGGGAGAGCAATCAGCCCCAGCATTTT. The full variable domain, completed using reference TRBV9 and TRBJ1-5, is DSGVTQTPKHLITATGQRVTLRCSPRSGDLSVYWYQQSLDQGLQFLIQYYNGEERAKGNILERFSAQQFPDLHSELNLSSLELGDSALYFCASSAAGESNQPQHFGDGTRLSIL.

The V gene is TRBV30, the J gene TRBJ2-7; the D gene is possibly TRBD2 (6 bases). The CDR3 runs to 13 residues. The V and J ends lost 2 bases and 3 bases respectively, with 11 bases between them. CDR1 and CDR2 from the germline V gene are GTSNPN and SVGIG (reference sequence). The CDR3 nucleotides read TGTGCCTGGAGTAGTAGCGGCCTCTACGAGCAGTACTTC. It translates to CAWSSSGLYEQYF.

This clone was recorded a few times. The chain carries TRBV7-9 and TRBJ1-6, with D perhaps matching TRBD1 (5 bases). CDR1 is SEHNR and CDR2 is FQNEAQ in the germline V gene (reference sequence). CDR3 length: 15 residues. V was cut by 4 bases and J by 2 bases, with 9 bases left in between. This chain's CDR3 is CASSSTGAYNSPLHF. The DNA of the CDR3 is TGTGCCAGCAGCTCAACAGGCGCCTATAATTCACCCCTCCACTTT.

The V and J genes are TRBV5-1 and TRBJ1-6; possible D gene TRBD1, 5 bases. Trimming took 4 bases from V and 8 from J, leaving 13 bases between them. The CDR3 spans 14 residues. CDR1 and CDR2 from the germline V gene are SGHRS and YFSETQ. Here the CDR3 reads CASSRGALDSPLHF. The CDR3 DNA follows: TGCGCCAGCAGCCGCGGGGCTTTGGATTCACCCCTCCACTTT.

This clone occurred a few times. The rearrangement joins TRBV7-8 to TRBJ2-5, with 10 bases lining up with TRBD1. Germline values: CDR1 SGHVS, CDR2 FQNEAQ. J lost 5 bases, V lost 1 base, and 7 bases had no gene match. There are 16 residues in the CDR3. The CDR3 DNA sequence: TGTGCCAGCAGCTTAGGAGACAGGGGGCTTGGGGAGACCCAGTACTTC. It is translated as CASSLGDRGLGETQYF.

The DNA for the CDR3 is TGTGCCAGCAGCTCGCTAGCGGGAGACGAGCAGTACTTC. Its protein is CASSSLAGDEQYF. The chain has TRBV5-4 and TRBJ2-7; 10 nucleotides line up with TRBD2. The CDR3 sequence is 13 residues long. Trimming took 3 bases from V and 5 from J; bases not matched to a gene: 2. CDR1 and CDR2 (germline): SGHNT, YYREEE (reference sequence).

The CDR3 reads CASTKGVGGTEAFF. The DNA of the CDR3 is TGTGCCAGCACCAAGGGGGTAGGGGGCACTGAAGCTTTCTTT. The genes are TRBV9 and TRBJ1-1; D is possibly TRBD1 (6 bases). Germline-derived CDR1 and CDR2 are SGDLS and YYNGEE. The ends were cut back, 6 bases at V and 4 bases at J, with 16 bases in the middle. This CDR3 spans 14 amino acids. Supplemented by reference TRBV9 and TRBJ1-1, the full variable domain reads DSGVTQTPKHLITATGQRVTLRCSPRSGDLSVYWYQQSLDQGLQFLIQYYNGEERAKGNILERFSAQQFPDLHSELNLSSLELGDSALYFCASTKGVGGTEAFFGQGTRLTVV.

The CDR3 DNA sequence: TGCAGTGCTATTGACTCAGGGGCAGAGCAGTTCTTC. This codes for CSAIDSGAEQFF. The chain uses TRBV20-1 and TRBJ2-1; perhaps TRBD1 as D (6 bases). CDR3 length: 12 amino acids. Between the trimmed V and J ends, which lost 4 bases and 10 bases, there was a span of 14 bases. Germline V gene sequence: CDR1 DFQATT, CDR2 SNEGSKA (reference sequence).

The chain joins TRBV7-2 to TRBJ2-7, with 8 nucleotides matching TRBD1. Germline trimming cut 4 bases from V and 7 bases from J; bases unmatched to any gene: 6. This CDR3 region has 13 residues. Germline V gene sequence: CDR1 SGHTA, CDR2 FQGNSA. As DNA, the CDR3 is TGTGCCAGCAGCTCACCCAACAGGGGGGAGCAGTACTTC. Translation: CASSSPNRGEQYF.

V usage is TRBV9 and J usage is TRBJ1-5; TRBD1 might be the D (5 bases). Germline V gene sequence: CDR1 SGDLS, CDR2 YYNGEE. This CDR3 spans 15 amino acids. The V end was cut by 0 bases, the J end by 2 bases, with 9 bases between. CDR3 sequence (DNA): TGTGCCAGCAGCGTAGCGGGGGGACGCAATCAGCCCCAGCATTTT. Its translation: CASSVAGGRNQPQHF.

CDR3 region: CATVSLTGYEQYF. The CDR3 coding sequence is TGTGCCACCGTCTCACTAACTGGCTACGAGCAGTACTTC. V gene TRBV6-5 combines with J gene TRBJ2-7; D remains ambiguous. Germline loops: CDR1 MNHEY, CDR2 SVGAGI. V lost 10 bases, J lost 3 bases, and 16 bases lay in between. There are 13 residues in the CDR3.

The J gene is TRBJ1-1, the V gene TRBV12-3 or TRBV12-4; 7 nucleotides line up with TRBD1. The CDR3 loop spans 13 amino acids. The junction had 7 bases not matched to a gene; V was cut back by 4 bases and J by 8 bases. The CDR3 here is CASSSRTGREAFF. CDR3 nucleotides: TGTGCCAGCAGTTCCCGGACAGGCAGGGAAGCTTTCTTT.

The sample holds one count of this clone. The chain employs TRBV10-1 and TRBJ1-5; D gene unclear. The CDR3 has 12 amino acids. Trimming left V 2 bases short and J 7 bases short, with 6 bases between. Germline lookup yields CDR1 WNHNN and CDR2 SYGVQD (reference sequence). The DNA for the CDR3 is TGCGCCAGCAGTGAGGGCACGCAGCCCCAGCATTTT. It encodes CASSEGTQPQHF.

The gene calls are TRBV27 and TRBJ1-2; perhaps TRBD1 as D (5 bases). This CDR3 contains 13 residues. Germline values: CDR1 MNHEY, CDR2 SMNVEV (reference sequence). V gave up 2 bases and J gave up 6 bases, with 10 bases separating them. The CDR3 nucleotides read TGTGCCAGCAGTTTAATCGCAGGGCATGGCTACACCTTC. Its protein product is CASSLIAGHGYTF.

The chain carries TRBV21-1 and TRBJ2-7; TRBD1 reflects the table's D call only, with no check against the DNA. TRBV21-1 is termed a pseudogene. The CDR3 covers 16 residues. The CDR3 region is CASSKDRVGTNYEQYF. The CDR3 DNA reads TGTGCCAGCAGCAAGGACAGGGTCGGGACTAACTACGAGCAGTACTTC.

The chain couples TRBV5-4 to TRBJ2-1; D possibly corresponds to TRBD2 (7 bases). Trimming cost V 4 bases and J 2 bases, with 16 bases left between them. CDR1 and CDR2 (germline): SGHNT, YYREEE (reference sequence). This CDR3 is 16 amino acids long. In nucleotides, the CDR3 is TGTGCCAGCAGCCGAGGGGGGGAGCGGACCTACAATGAGCAGTTCTTC. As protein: CASSRGGERTYNEQFF.

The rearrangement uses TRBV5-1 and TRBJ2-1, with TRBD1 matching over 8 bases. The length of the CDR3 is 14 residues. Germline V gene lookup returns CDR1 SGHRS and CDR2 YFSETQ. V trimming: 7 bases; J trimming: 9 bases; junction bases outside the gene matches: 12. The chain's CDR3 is CASATGTGSFEQFF. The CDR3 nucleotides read TGCGCCAGCGCTACCGGGACAGGTTCCTTTGAGCAGTTCTTC. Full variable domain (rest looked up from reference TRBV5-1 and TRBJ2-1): KAGVTQTPRYLIKTRGQQVTLSCSPISGHRSVSWYQQTPGQGLQFLFEYFSETQRNKGNFPGRFSGRQFSNSRSEMNVSTLELGDSALYLCASATGTGSFEQFFGPGTRLTVL.